The 15 T cell receptor beta chains reported below all come from one sample, sequenced in a study of a mutant IDH1 vaccine in newly diagnosed glioma. TCRdb's copy holds only in-frame clones and misses some; the assay was immunoSEQ multiplex PCR. Of around 85,000 clones in the sample, about 82% were seen once. The time point here: week 23, last vaccination. Topical imiquimod accompanied each vaccine dose, which consisted of 300 ug of mutant IDH1 20-mer peptide. No antigens are known for them. The specimen was PBMCs, collected from a glioma patient whose treatment included an IDH1 peptide vaccine. These receptor sequences come from a young man with glioma. Some clones in this sample may be carry-over from other donors' samples.

This clone appeared a few times. An end of the junction does not agree with germline; a read error may underlie this. V usage is TRBV7-9 and J usage is TRBJ1-4; D call uncertain. The germline CDR1 and CDR2 sequences are SEHNR and FQNEAQ (reference sequence). CDR3 size: 13 residues. In DNA form, the CDR3 reads TGTGCCAGCAGCTTAGGGTCACGGGCCCTCTGGGAATTT. Translation: CASSLGSRALWEF.

This chain uses TRBV7-8 with TRBJ2-2; D ambiguous. Trimming took 2 bases from V and 1 from J, leaving 8 bases between them. From germline, CDR1 is SGHVS and CDR2 FQNEAQ. The CDR3 is made up of 15 amino acids. The CDR3: CASSLWSGNTGELFF. DNA of the CDR3: TGTGCCAGCAGCTTATGGTCGGGGAACACCGGGGAGCTGTTTTTT.

The rearrangement joins TRBV30 to TRBJ2-6; D assignment may be TRBD1 or TRBD2 (6 bases each). Germline CDR1 reads GTSNPN; CDR2 reads SVGIG (reference sequence). Trimming took 4 bases from V and 2 from J, leaving 18 bases between them. CDR3 length equals 17 residues. CDR3 DNA: TGTGCCTGGATAATGGGGGGCGAATTCGCTGGGGCCAACGTCCTGACTTTC. Its translation: CAWIMGGEFAGANVLTF.

V gene TRBV7-9 combines with J gene TRBJ2-7, with D possibly being TRBD1 or TRBD2 (5 bases each). The CDR3 loop spans 13 amino acids. Germline loops: CDR1 SEHNR, CDR2 FQNEAQ (reference sequence). The V end was cut by 11 bases, the J end by 5 bases, with 19 bases between. The CDR3 loop is CAFQGTLPHEQYF. The CDR3 DNA reads TGTGCCTTCCAAGGGACCCTACCCCACGAGCAGTACTTC. Full variable domain (remainder filled in from reference TRBV7-9 and TRBJ2-7): DTGVSQNPRHKITKRGQNVTFRCDPISEHNRLYWYRQTLGQGPEFLTYFQNEAQLEKSRLLSDRFSAERPKGSFSTLEIQRTEQGDSAMYLCAFQGTLPHEQYFGPGTRLTVT.

The rearrangement links TRBV21-1 to TRBJ1-1; the D call TRBD1 from the table was never checked on the DNA. TRBV21-1 represents a pseudogene. The CDR3 is made up of 15 amino acids. This CDR3 is CASSAHRRMNTEAFF. The DNA for the CDR3 is TGTGCCAGCAGCGCTCACAGGAGAATGAACACTGAAGCTTTCTTT.

V gene TRBV21-1 combines with J gene TRBJ1-1; the table's D call of TRBD1 was not tested on the DNA. TRBV21-1 is classified as a pseudogene. The CDR3 totals 17 residues. The CDR3 coding sequence is TGTGCCAGCACAATCACCAGGGAGGACAGGGGTTGGACTGAAGCTTTCTTT. Its translation: CASTITREDRGWTEAFF.

This chain links TRBV5-1 with TRBJ2-1; perhaps D is TRBD1 or TRBD2 (5 bases each). Germline CDR1 reads SGHRS; CDR2 reads YFSETQ. The CDR3 covers 16 residues. V was shortened by 4 bases and J by 1 base, with 15 bases between the two germline ends. The CDR3 DNA reads TGCGCCAGCAGCCCGGGCCTCTGGGGGTCCTACAATGAGCAGTTCTTC. Translated: CASSPGLWGSYNEQFF.

The chain recombines TRBV5-4 with TRBJ2-5; 11 nucleotides align to TRBD2. Matching the DNA end better, TRBJ2-7 makes the J call doubtful. The CDR3 loop spans 17 amino acids. CDR1 is SGHNT, CDR2 YYREEE, per germline (reference sequence). CDR3 in DNA: TGTGCCAGCGCCCCCGGGACTAGCGGAAGCCCAACCTACGAGCAGTACTTC. This gives the protein CASAPGTSGSPTYEQYF.

CDR3 in DNA: TGCGCCAGCAGCTTCGGGACAGGGGGTCCTTGGTCCAAAAACATTCAGTACTTC. It translates to CASSFGTGGPWSKNIQYF. V and J are TRBV5-1 and TRBJ2-4; TRBD1 matches at 11 bases. The CDR3 has 18 amino acids. CDR1 is SGHRS, CDR2 YFSETQ, per germline. The junction had 9 bases not matched to a gene; V was cut back by 2 bases and J by 2 bases.

J is TRBJ1-5 and V is TRBV28; perhaps TRBD1 as D (5 bases). From germline, CDR1 is MDHEN and CDR2 SYDVKM. CDR3 length: 16 residues. The CDR3 protein is CASGRWTGYQDQPQHF. In nucleotides, the CDR3 is TGTGCGTCAGGGCGGTGGACGGGATATCAGGATCAGCCCCAGCATTTT.

The chain is built from TRBV6-5 and TRBJ1-2; D gene uncertain. The V and J ends lost 6 bases and 2 bases respectively, with 16 bases between them. Germline lookup yields CDR1 MNHEY and CDR2 SVGAGI. The CDR3 has 15 amino acids. The CDR3 reads CASSRDPGLNYGYTF. The CDR3 DNA sequence: TGTGCCAGCAGCCGCGACCCAGGACTGAACTATGGCTACACCTTC.

The chain recombines TRBV19 with TRBJ1-1; 7 nucleotides agree with TRBD1. Germline V gene sequence: CDR1 LNHDA, CDR2 SQIVND (reference sequence). This CDR3 is built from 16 residues. After removal of 4 bases from V and 0 bases from J, the junction contained 8 bases not matched to a gene. Here the CDR3 reads CASSTGTAYVNTEAFF. CDR3 bases: TGTGCCAGTAGTACAGGGACAGCCTACGTGAACACTGAAGCTTTCTTT.

This chain connects TRBV5-1 to TRBJ2-1, with 7 bases lining up with TRBD2. CDR3 length: 15 amino acids. V trimming: 2 bases; J trimming: 4 bases; junction bases outside the gene matches: 6. In germline, CDR1 is SGHRS, CDR2 YFSETQ. This CDR3 is CASSFGRGEYNEQFF. The CDR3 DNA is TGCGCCAGCAGCTTTGGTCGGGGGGAGTACAATGAGCAGTTCTTC.

This rearrangement joins TRBV19 to TRBJ1-5; 8 nucleotides match TRBD1. The V segment lost 1 base and the J segment 8 bases; nucleotides outside the gene matches: 4. Germline values: CDR1 LNHDA, CDR2 SQIVND (reference sequence). This CDR3 spans 14 amino acids. The CDR3 region has the DNA TGTGCCAGTAGTATAGGGCCAGGGGGCGAGCCCCAGCATTTT. It codes for CASSIGPGGEPQHF.

V and J are TRBV5-5 and TRBJ1-4; D is possibly TRBD1 (5 bases). Trimming cost V 6 bases and J 8 bases, with 14 bases left between them. The length of the CDR3 is 13 residues. The germline V gene has CDR1 SGHKS and CDR2 YYEKEE (reference sequence). The chain's CDR3 is CASIFGAREKLFF. The CDR3 DNA reads TGTGCCAGCATTTTTGGGGCGCGGGAAAAACTGTTTTTT.